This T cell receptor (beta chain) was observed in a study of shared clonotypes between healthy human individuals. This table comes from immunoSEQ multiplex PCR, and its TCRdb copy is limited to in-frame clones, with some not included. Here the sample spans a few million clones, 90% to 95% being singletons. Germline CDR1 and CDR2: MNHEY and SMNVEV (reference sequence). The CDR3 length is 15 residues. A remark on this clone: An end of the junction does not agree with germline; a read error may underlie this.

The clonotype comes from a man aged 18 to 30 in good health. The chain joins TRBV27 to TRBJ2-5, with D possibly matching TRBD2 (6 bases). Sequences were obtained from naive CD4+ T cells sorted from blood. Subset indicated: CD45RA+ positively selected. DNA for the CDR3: TGTGCCAGCAGGTTATCTCCATGGGGGGAGGAGACCCAGTACTTC. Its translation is CASRLSPWGEETQYF.